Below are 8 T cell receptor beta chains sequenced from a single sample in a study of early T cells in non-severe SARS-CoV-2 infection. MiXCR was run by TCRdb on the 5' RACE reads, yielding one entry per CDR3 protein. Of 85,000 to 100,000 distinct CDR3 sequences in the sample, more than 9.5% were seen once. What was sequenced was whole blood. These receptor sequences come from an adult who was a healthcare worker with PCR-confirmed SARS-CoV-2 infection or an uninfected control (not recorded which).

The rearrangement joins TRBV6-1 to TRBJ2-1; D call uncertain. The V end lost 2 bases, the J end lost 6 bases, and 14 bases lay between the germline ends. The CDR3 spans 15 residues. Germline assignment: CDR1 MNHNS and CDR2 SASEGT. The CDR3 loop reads CASSERRNTFNEQFF. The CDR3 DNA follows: TGTGCCAGCAGTGAAAGGCGGAATACCTTCAATGAGCAGTTCTTC.

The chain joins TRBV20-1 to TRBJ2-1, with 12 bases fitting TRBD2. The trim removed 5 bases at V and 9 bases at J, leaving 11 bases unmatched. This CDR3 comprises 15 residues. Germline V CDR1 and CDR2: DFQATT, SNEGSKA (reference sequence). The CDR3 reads CSALQAGTSGSEQFF. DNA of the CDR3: TGCAGTGCTTTGCAAGCCGGGACTAGCGGGTCTGAGCAGTTCTTC.

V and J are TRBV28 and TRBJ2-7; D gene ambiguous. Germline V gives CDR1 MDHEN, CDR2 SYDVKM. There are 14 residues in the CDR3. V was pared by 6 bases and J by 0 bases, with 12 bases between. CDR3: CASSWTPSSYEQYF. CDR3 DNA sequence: TGTGCCAGCAGCTGGACCCCGAGCTCCTACGAGCAGTACTTC.

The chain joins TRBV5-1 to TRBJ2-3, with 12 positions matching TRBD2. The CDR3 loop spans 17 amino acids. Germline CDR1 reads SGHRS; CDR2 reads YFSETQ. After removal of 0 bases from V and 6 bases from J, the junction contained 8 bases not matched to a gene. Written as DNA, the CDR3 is TGCGCCAGCAGCTTGGAACAGACTAGCGGGAGCATGGATACGCAGTATTTT. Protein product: CASSLEQTSGSMDTQYF.

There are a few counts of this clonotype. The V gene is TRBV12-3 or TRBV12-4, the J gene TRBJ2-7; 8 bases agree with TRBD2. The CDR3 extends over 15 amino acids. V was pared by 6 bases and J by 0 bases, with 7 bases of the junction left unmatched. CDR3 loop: CASSSLAAFSYEQYF. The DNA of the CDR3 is TGTGCCAGCAGCTCACTAGCGGCATTCTCCTACGAGCAGTACTTC.

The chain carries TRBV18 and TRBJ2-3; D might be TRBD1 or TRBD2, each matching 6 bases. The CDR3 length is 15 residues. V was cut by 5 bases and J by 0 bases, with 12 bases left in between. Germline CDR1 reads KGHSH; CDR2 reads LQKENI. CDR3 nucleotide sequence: TGTGCCAGCTCATATCGGGGGCCCAGCACAGATACGCAGTATTTT. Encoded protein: CASSYRGPSTDTQYF.

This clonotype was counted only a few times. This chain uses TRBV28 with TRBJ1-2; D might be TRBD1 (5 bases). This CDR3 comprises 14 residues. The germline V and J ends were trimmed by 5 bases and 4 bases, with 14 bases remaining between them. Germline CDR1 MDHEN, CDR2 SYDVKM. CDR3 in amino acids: CASSPPGPAYGYTF. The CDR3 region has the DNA TGTGCCAGCAGTCCTCCGGGACCGGCCTATGGCTACACCTTC.

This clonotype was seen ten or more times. The CDR3, as DNA: TGTGCCACCATCGCTAGGCAGCTCCAAGAGACCCAGTACTTC. Its protein product is CATIARQLQETQYF. This chain links TRBV2 with TRBJ2-5; D gene uncertain. There are 14 residues in the CDR3. Trimming removed 10 bases at V and 1 base at J, with 16 bases between. The germline gives CDR1 SNHLY, CDR2 FYNNEI.